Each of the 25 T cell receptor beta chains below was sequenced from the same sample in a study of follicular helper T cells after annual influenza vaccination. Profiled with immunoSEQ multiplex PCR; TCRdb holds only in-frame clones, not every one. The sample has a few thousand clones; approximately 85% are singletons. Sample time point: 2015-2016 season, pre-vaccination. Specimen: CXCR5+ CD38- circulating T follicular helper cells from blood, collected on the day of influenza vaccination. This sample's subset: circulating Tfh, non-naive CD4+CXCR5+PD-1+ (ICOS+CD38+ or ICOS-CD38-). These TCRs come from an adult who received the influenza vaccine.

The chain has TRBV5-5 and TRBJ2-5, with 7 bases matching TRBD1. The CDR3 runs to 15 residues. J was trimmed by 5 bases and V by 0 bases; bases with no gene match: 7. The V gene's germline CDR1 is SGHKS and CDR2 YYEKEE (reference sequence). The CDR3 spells CASSLEQGKLETQYF. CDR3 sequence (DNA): TGTGCCAGCAGCTTGGAACAGGGGAAACTGGAGACCCAGTACTTC.

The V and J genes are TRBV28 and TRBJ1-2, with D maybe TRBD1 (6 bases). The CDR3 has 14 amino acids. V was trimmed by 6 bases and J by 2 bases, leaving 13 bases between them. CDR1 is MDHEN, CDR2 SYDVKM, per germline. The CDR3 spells CASRPPQGNYGYTF. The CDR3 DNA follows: TGTGCCAGCAGGCCCCCCCAGGGGAACTATGGCTACACCTTC.

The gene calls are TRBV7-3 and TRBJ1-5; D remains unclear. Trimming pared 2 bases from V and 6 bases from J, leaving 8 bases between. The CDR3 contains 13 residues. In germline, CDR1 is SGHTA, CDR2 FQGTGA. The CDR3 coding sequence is TGTGCCAGCAGCTTATGGCATGGTCAGCCCCAGCATTTT. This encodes CASSLWHGQPQHF.

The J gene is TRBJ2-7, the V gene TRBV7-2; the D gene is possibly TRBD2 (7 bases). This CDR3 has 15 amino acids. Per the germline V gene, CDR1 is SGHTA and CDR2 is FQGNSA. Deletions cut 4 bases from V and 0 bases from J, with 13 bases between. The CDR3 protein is CASSSRGGGSYEQYF. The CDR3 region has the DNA TGTGCCAGCAGCTCCCGGGGAGGGGGCTCCTACGAGCAGTACTTC.

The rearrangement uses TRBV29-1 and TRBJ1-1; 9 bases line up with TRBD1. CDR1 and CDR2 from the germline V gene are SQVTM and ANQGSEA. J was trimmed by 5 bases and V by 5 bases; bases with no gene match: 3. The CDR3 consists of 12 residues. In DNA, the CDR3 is TGCAGCGTTCGACAGGGGGGAACTGAAGCTTTCTTT. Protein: CSVRQGGTEAFF. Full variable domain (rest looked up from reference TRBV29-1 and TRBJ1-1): SAVISQKPSRDICQRGTSLTIQCQVDSQVTMMFWYRQQPGQSLTLIATANQGSEATYESGFVIDKFPISRPNLTFSTLTVSNMSPEDSSIYLCSVRQGGTEAFFGQGTRLTVV.

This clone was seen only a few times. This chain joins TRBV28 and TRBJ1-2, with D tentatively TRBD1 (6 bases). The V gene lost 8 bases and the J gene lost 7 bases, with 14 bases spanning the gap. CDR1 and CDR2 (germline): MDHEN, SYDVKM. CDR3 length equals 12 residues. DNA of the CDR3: TGTGCCAGCCGCAGACAGGCGGGTGGCTACACCTTC. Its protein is CASRRQAGGYTF.

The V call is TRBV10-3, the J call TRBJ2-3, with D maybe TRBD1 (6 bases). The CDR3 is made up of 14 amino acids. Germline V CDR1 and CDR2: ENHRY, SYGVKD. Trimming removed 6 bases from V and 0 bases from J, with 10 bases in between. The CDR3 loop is CAIRPGVSTDTQYF. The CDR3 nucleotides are TGTGCCATCAGACCAGGGGTTAGCACAGATACGCAGTATTTT.

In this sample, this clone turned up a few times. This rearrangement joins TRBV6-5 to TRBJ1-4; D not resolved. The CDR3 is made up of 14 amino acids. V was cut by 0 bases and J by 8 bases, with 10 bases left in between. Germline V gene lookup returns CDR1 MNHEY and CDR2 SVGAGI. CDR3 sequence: CASSYSGVGEKLFF. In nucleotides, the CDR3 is TGTGCCAGCAGTTACTCAGGAGTTGGGGAAAAACTGTTTTTT.

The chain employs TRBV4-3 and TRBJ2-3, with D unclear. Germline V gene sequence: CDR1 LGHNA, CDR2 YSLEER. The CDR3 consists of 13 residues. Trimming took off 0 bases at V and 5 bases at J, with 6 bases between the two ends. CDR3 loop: CASSQERRDTQYF. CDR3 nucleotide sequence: TGCGCCAGCAGCCAAGAACGCCGAGATACGCAGTATTTT.

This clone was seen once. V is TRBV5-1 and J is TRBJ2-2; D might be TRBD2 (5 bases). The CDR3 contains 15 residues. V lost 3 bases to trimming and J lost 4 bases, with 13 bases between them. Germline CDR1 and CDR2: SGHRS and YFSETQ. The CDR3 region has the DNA TGCGCCAGCAGCTCCGGACTTGGGTCCACCGGGGAGCTGTTTTTT. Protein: CASSSGLGSTGELFF. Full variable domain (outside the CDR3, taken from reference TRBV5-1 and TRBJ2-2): KAGVTQTPRYLIKTRGQQVTLSCSPISGHRSVSWYQQTPGQGLQFLFEYFSETQRNKGNFPGRFSGRQFSNSRSEMNVSTLELGDSALYLCASSSGLGSTGELFFGEGSRLTVL.

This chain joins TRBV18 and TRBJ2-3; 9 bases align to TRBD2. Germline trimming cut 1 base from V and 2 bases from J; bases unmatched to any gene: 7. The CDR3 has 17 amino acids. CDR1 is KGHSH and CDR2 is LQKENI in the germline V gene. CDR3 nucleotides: TGTGCCAGCTCACCACTTCTGGTAGCGGGGGCCACAGATACGCAGTATTTT. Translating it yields CASSPLLVAGATDTQYF. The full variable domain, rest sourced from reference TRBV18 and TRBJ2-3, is NAGVMQNPRHLVRRRGQEARLRCSPMKGHSHVYWYRQLPEEGLKFMVYLQKENIIDESGMPKERFSAEFPKEGPSILRIQQVVRGDSAAYFCASSPLLVAGATDTQYFGPGTRLTVL.

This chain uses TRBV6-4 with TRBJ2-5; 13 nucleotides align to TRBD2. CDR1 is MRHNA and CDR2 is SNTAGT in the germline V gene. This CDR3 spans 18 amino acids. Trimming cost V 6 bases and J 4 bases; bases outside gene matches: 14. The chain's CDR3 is CASRAWRELAGGRETQYF. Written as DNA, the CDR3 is TGTGCCAGCAGGGCATGGAGGGAACTAGCGGGAGGGCGAGAGACCCAGTACTTC.

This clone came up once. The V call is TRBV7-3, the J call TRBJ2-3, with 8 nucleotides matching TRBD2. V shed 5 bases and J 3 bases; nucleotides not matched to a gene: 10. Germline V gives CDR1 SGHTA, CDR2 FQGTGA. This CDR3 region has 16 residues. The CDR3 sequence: CASSPSSGSGTDTQYF. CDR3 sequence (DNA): TGTGCCAGCAGCCCCTCGAGCGGGAGTGGAACAGATACGCAGTATTTT.

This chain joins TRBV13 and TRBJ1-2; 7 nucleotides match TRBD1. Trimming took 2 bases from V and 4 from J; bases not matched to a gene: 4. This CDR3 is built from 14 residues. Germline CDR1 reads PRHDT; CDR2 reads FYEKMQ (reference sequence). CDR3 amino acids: CASSLRGGFYGYTF. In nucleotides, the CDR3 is TGTGCCAGCAGCTTACGAGGGGGCTTCTATGGCTACACCTTC.

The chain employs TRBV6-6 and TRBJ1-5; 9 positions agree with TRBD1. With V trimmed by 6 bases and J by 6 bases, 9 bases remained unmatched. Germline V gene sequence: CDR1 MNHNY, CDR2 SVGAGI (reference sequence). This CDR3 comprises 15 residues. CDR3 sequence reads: CASRPTGGSGQPQHF. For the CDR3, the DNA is TGTGCCAGCAGACCGACAGGGGGGTCGGGTCAGCCCCAGCATTTT.

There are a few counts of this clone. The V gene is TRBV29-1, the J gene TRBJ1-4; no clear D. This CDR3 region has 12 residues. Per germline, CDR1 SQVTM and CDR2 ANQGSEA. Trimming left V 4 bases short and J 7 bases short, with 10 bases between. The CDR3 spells CSVAPGGEKLFF. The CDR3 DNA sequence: TGCAGCGTTGCCCCCGGCGGTGAAAAACTGTTTTTT.

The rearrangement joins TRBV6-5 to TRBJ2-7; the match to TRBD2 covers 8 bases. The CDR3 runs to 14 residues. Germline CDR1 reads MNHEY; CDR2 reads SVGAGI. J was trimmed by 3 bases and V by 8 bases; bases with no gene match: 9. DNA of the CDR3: TGTGCCAGCGGGTTAGCGGGAAACCTCTACGAGCAGTACTTC. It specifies CASGLAGNLYEQYF.

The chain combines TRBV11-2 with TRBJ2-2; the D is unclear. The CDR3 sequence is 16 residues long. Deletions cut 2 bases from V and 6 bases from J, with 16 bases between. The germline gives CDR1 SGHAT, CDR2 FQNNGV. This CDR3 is CASSLSLAVVPGELFF. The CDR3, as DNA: TGTGCCAGCAGCTTAAGTTTGGCGGTTGTTCCCGGGGAGCTGTTTTTT. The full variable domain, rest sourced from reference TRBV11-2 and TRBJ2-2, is EAGVAQSPRYKIIEKRQSVAFWCNPISGHATLYWYQQILGQGPKLLIQFQNNGVVDDSQLPKDRFSAERLKGVDSTLKIQPAKLEDSAVYLCASSLSLAVVPGELFFGEGSRLTVL.

The CDR3 DNA reads TGTGCCAGTAGTCCCACTGGGGGACTCAATCAGCCCCAGCATTTT. Encoded protein: CASSPTGGLNQPQHF. The rearrangement uses TRBV19 and TRBJ1-5; tentatively, D is TRBD1 (5 bases). Trimming pared 5 bases from V and 3 bases from J, leaving 14 bases between. The germline CDR1 and CDR2 sequences are LNHDA and SQIVND (reference sequence). This CDR3 is 15 amino acids long.

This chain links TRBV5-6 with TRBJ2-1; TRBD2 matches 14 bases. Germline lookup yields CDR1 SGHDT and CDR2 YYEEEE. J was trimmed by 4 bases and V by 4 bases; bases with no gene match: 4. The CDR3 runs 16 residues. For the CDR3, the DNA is TGTGCCAGCAGCGCGGGACTAGCGGGAGAATACAATGAGCAGTTCTTC. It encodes CASSAGLAGEYNEQFF.

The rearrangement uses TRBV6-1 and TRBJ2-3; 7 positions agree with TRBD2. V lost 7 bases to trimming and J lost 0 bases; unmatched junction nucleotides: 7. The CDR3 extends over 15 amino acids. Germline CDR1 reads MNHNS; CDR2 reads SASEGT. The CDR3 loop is CASTRGSASTDTQYF. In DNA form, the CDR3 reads TGTGCCAGCACTCGCGGGAGTGCTAGCACAGATACGCAGTATTTT.

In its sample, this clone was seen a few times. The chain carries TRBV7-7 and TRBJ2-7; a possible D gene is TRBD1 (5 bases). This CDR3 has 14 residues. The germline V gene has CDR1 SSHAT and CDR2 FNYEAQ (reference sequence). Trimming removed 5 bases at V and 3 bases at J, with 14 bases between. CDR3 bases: TGTGCCAGCAGCCAACAGACAGATTACTACGAGCAGTACTTC. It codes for CASSQQTDYYEQYF.

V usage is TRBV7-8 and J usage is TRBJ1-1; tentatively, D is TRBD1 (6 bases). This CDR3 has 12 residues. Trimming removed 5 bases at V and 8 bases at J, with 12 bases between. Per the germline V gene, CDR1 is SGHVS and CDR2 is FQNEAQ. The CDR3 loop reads CASSRLQGEAFF. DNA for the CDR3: TGTGCCAGCAGCCGCCTACAGGGCGAAGCTTTCTTT.

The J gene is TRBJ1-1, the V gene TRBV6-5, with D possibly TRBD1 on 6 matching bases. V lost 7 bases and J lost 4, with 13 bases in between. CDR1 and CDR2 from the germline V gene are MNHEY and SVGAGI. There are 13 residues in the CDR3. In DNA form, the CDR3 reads TGTGCCAGCATATCAGGGGTCGGCACTGAAGCTTTCTTT. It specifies CASISGVGTEAFF.

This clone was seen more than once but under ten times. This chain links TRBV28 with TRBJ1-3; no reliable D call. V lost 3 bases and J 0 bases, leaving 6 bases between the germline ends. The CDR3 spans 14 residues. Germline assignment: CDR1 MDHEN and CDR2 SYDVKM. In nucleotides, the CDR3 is TGTGCCAGCAGTTTCTCGAGCTCTGGAAACACCATATATTTT. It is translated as CASSFSSSGNTIYF.